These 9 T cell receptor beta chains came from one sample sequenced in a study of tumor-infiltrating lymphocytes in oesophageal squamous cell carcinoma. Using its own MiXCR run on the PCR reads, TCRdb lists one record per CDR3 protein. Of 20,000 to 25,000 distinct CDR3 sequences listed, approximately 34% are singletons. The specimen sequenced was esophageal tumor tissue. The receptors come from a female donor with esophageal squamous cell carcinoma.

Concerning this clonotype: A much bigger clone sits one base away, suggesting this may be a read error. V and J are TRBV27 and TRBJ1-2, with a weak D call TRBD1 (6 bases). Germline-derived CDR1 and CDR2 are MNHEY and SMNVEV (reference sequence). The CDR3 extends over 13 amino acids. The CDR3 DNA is TGTGCCAGCAGTTTATTGGGTAAGGGGGAGCCGTACTTC. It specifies CASSLLGKGEPYF.

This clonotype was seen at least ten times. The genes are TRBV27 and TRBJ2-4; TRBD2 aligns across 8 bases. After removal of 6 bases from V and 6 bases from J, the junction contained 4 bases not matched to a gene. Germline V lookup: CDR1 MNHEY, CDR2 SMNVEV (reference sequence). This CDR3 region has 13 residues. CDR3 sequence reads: CASRASGGNIQYF. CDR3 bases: TGTGCCAGCAGGGCCAGCGGGGGAAACATTCAGTACTTC.

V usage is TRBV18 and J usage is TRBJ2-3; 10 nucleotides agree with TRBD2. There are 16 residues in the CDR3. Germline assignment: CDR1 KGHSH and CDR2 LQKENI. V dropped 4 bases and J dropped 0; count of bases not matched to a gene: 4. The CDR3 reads CASSLLAGRSTDTQYF. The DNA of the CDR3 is TGTGCCAGCTCACTACTAGCGGGAAGAAGCACAGATACGCAGTATTTT.

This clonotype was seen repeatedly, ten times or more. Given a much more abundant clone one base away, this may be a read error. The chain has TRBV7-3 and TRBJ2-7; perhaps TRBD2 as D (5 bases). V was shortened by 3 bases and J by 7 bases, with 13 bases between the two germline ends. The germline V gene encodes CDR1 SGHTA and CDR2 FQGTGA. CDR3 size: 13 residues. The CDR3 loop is CASSLTKYNEQYF. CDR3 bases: TGTGCCAGCAGCTTGACTAAGTACAATGAGCAGTACTTC.

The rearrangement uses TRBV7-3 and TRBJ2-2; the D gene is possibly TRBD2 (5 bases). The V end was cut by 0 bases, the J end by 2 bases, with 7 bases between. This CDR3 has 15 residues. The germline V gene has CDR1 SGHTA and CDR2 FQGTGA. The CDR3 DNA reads TGTGCCAGCAGCTTAACTAGCGCAAACACCGGGGAGCTGTTTTTT. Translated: CASSLTSANTGELFF.

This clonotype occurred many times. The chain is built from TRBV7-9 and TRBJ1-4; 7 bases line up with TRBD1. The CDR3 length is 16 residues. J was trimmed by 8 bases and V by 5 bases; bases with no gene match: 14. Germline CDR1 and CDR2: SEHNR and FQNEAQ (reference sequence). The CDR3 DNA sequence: TGTGCCAGCAGCACAAGCTTACAGGGGATTCGCGAAAAACTGTTTTTT. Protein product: CASSTSLQGIREKLFF. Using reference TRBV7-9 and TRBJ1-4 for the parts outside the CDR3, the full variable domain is DTGVSQNPRHKITKRGQNVTFRCDPISEHNRLYWYRQTLGQGPEFLTYFQNEAQLEKSRLLSDRFSAERPKGSFSTLEIQRTEQGDSAMYLCASSTSLQGIREKLFFGSGTQLSVL.

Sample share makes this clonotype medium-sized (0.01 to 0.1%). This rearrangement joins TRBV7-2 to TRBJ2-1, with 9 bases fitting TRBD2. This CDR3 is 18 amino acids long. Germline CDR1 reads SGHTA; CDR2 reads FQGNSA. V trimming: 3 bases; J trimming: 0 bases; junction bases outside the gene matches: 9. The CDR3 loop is CASSFRASGRSSYNEQFF. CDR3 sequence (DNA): TGTGCCAGCAGCTTTCGCGCGAGCGGGAGGAGCTCCTACAATGAGCAGTTCTTC.

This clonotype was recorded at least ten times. CDR3 sequence reads: CASSLATSPTRETQYF. Here the CDR3 DNA reads TGTGCCAGCAGCTTAGCGACTAGCCCCACCCGGGAGACCCAGTACTTC. The chain couples TRBV7-9 to TRBJ2-5; 7 bases line up with TRBD2. Germline V CDR1 and CDR2: SEHNR, FQNEAQ (reference sequence). J lost 5 bases, V lost 0 bases, and 9 bases had no gene match. CDR3 size: 16 residues.

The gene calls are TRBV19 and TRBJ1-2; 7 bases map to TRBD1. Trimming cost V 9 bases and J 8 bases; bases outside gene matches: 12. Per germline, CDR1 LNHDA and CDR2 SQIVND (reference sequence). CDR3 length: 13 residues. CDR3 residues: CASHFTTGSGYTF. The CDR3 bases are TGTGCCAGCCACTTCACGACAGGGTCCGGCTACACCTTC.